This is a list of T cell receptor beta chains from one sample in a study of breast tumors, draining lymph nodes, adjacent tissues. TCRdb re-derived calls from the multiplex PCR reads in MiXCR, one entry per CDR3 protein. The sample records about 8,300 distinct CDR3 sequences, around 42% being singletons. Sequencing was carried out using tumor-adjacent breast tissue. Receptor source: a female donor with breast cancer. Some clones in this sample may be carry-over from other donors' samples. The CDR3 runs from the conserved cysteine through the conserved F or W. Each record gives: CDR3 DNA, CDR3 protein, V gene, D gene, J gene, clone size. A D gene is named only where the DNA matches it firmly. The size entry is marked missing in some rows and otherwise reads once, few, many or a size class.

DNA: TGCAGTGCTAGGGGTGGGACTTGCGGGAGCTATGAGCAGTTCTTC; CDR3: CSARGGTCGSYEQFF; V: TRBV20-1; D: TRBD2; J: TRBJ2-1; size: NA
DNA: TGCAGTGCTACAAACGGACGGGGTGGACGCATGGAGGCCACAGATACGCAGTATTTT; CDR3: CSATNGRGGRMEATDTQYF; V: TRBV20-1; D: NA; J: TRBJ2-3; size: NA
DNA: TGTGCCAGCAGCGGGGGGGGCAGACCCTACGAGCAGTACTTC; CDR3: CASSGGGRPYEQYF; V: TRBV9; D: NA; J: TRBJ2-7; size: once
DNA: TGCGCCAGCGGCTCTAACCCGGGACTAGCGGGAGGCACCATCCCCTACGAGCAGTACTTC; CDR3: CASGSNPGLAGGTIPYEQYF; V: TRBV5-1; D: TRBD2; J: TRBJ2-7; size: NA
DNA: TGCGCCAGCAACCGGGGAGAGACAGGAGGCGGAAAACTGTTTTTT; CDR3: CASNRGETGGGKLFF; V: TRBV5-1; D: NA; J: TRBJ1-4; size: many
DNA: TGTGCCAGCAGCTTAGTGGGCACAGATACGCAGTATTTT; CDR3: CASSLVGTDTQYF; V: TRBV7-9; D: NA; J: TRBJ2-3; size: NA
DNA: TGTGCCAGCAGTACCCAGGCGGGGGGGGAGACCCAGTACTTC; CDR3: CASSTQAGGETQYF; V: TRBV6-5; D: TRBD2; J: TRBJ2-5; size: NA
DNA: TGTGCCAGCAGCCAAGGCTACGAGCAGTACTTC; CDR3: CASSQGYEQYF; V: TRBV14; D: NA; J: TRBJ2-7; size: NA
DNA: TGCGCCAGCAGCTTGGTTTCGGGGAACTCCGAGCAGTACTTC; CDR3: CASSLVSGNSEQYF; V: TRBV5-1; D: NA; J: TRBJ2-7; size: large
DNA: TGTGCCTCCGGGGGGCCAGGGAGCGGACCGGATGAGCAGTTCTTC; CDR3: CASGGPGSGPDEQFF; V: TRBV7-3; D: NA; J: TRBJ2-1; size: NA
DNA: TGTGCCAGCAGCCAATCTAAGGGAAGAACCTACGAGCAGTACTTC; CDR3: CASSQSKGRTYEQYF; V: TRBV4-2; D: NA; J: TRBJ2-7; size: medium-sized
DNA: TGCAGTGCTCTGCGAGGGAGGGCCCCCTACGAGCAGTACTTC; CDR3: CSALRGRAPYEQYF; V: TRBV20-1; D: TRBD2; J: TRBJ2-7; size: medium-sized
DNA: TGTGCCAGCAGCTTGAGTGGACAGGGTACGAAAAACATTCAGTACTTC; CDR3: CASSLSGQGTKNIQYF; V: TRBV5-4; D: TRBD1; J: TRBJ2-4; size: many
DNA: TGTGCCAGCGGTTATACAGGGGGATCCGGGGAGCTGTTTTTT; CDR3: CASGYTGGSGELFF; V: TRBV28; D: TRBD1; J: TRBJ2-2; size: NA
DNA: TGTGCCACCAGCCGGGACAGGGGTTTCAATGAGCAGTTCTTC; CDR3: CATSRDRGFNEQFF; V: TRBV15; D: TRBD1; J: TRBJ2-1; size: NA
DNA: TGCAGTGCTAGACCGACTGGGTACGAGCAGTACTTC; CDR3: CSARPTGYEQYF; V: TRBV20-1; D: NA; J: TRBJ2-7; size: NA
DNA: TGTGCCAGCAGTGTTGAGGGGACAGGGCTCTATGGCTACACCTTC; CDR3: CASSVEGTGLYGYTF; V: TRBV6-1; D: TRBD1; J: TRBJ1-2; size: medium-sized